The 29 T cell receptor beta chains below were found in one sample sequenced in a study of blood T cell repertoires in COVID-19. Produced via immunoSEQ multiplex PCR; TCRdb's table is partial and in-frame only. The sample has hundreds of thousands of clones, around 84% seen once; the top ten hold 4.4%. The material sequenced was peripheral blood. These receptors all stem from a man in his forties or fifties with acute or convalescent COVID-19.

The chain is built from TRBV19 and TRBJ1-6, with D unresolved. Looked up from germline, CDR1 is LNHDA and CDR2 is SQIVND (reference sequence). CDR3 length: 12 amino acids. The ends were cut back, 6 bases at V and 11 bases at J, with 11 bases in the middle. CDR3 nucleotides: TGTGCCAGTAGGGAACCCCAGGCACCCCTCCACTTT. It encodes CASREPQAPLHF.

This clone was detected only once. The chain uses TRBV5-6 and TRBJ1-6; a possible D gene is TRBD1 (5 bases). The CDR3 sequence is 13 residues long. The germline V and J ends were trimmed by 7 bases and 12 bases, with 17 bases remaining between them. Germline lookup yields CDR1 SGHDT and CDR2 YYEEEE. The CDR3 here is CASYGTPRGPLHF. CDR3 coding DNA: TGTGCCAGCTACGGGACTCCAAGGGGACCCCTCCACTTT.

This chain links TRBV6-5 with TRBJ1-2; tentative D call: TRBD1 (6 bases). The CDR3 length is 12 residues. The germline V and J ends were trimmed by 7 bases and 5 bases, with 11 bases remaining between them. Germline V gene lookup returns CDR1 MNHEY and CDR2 SVGAGI. The CDR3 region has the DNA TGTGCCAGCAACCCACAGGGTTATGGCTACACCTTC. Protein sequence: CASNPQGYGYTF.

This clone was seen only a few times. The rearrangement links TRBV5-1 to TRBJ1-2; no clear D gene. Trimming stripped 0 bases from V and 4 bases from J, with 13 bases between. CDR1 is SGHRS, CDR2 YFSETQ, per germline. This CDR3 has 15 residues. The CDR3, as DNA: TGCGCCAGCAGCTTGGGGTTCGAGGTGGGCTATGGCTACACCTTC. This gives the protein CASSLGFEVGYGYTF.

The V call is TRBV3-1 (or the pseudogene TRBV3-2), the J call TRBJ2-7; D gene ambiguous. The V end was cut by 4 bases, the J end by 2 bases, with 12 bases between. The CDR3 length is 14 residues. Germline CDR1 LGHDT, CDR2 YNNKEL (reference sequence). The DNA for the CDR3 is TGTGCCAGCAGCCCCTCATCCAGAACCTACGAGCAGTACTTC. It translates to CASSPSSRTYEQYF.

This clone showed up just a few times. V is TRBV5-1 and J is TRBJ2-7, with 8 bases that match TRBD1. This CDR3 region has 14 residues. V shed 4 bases and J 3 bases; nucleotides not matched to a gene: 6. Germline CDR1 reads SGHRS; CDR2 reads YFSETQ. The CDR3 bases are TGCGCCAGCAGCCTTACCGGGACAGGCTACGAGCAGTACTTC. As protein: CASSLTGTGYEQYF. Full variable domain (remainder filled in from reference TRBV5-1 and TRBJ2-7): KAGVTQTPRYLIKTRGQQVTLSCSPISGHRSVSWYQQTPGQGLQFLFEYFSETQRNKGNFPGRFSGRQFSNSRSEMNVSTLELGDSALYLCASSLTGTGYEQYFGPGTRLTVT.

The chain combines TRBV15 with TRBJ1-4, with TRBD1 matching 7 bases. This CDR3 comprises 16 residues. The V gene's germline CDR1 is LNHNV and CDR2 YYDKDF (reference sequence). V was pared by 4 bases and J by 4 bases, with 9 bases of the junction left unmatched. The CDR3 DNA follows: TGTGCCACCAGCAATACGAAGGGACAGTTTAATGAAAAACTGTTTTTT. Its protein is CATSNTKGQFNEKLFF.

The chain carries TRBV5-6 and TRBJ1-1; 7 bases fit TRBD1. The CDR3 covers 13 residues. Germline-derived CDR1 and CDR2 are SGHDT and YYEEEE. Unmatched junction bases numbered 5, after V lost 5 bases and J lost 4 bases. CDR3 nucleotides: TGTGCCAGCAGGCCGGGACAGCGCACTGAAGCTTTCTTT. Translation gives CASRPGQRTEAFF.

Worth noting for this clone: Other nucleotide sequences in the sample specify the same CDR3. The genes are TRBV18 and TRBJ2-3; TRBD2 is a possible D gene (6 bases). Germline assignment: CDR1 KGHSH and CDR2 LQKENI. Trimming shortened V by 3 bases and J by 6 bases, and 10 bases separated the two germline ends. CDR3 length: 13 amino acids. The CDR3 coding sequence is TGTGCCAGCTCACCGGGGGGTGGCGATACGCAGTATTTT. This codes for CASSPGGGDTQYF.

The J gene is TRBJ2-5, the V gene TRBV9; 12 bases are a match to TRBD1. CDR3 length: 18 residues. The germline V gene has CDR1 SGDLS and CDR2 YYNGEE. Trimming removed 0 bases from V and 5 bases from J; junction bases left unmatched: 11. The chain's CDR3 is CASSVGTSGTGGLETQYF. CDR3 bases: TGTGCCAGCAGCGTAGGTACATCCGGGACAGGGGGCCTTGAGACCCAGTACTTC.

V usage is TRBV7-9 and J usage is TRBJ2-5; D not certain. Germline CDR1 is SEHNR and CDR2 is FQNEAQ (reference sequence). This CDR3 region has 13 residues. V lost 5 bases and J lost 4, with 11 bases in between. The DNA of the CDR3 is TGTGCCAGCAGCCCAAACACCTTAGAGACCCAGTACTTC. This translates into CASSPNTLETQYF. Supplemented by reference TRBV7-9 and TRBJ2-5, the full variable domain reads DTGVSQNPRHKITKRGQNVTFRCDPISEHNRLYWYRQTLGQGPEFLTYFQNEAQLEKSRLLSDRFSAERPKGSFSTLEIQRTEQGDSAMYLCASSPNTLETQYFGPGTRLLVL.

The rearrangement uses TRBV18 and TRBJ1-5; unclear D gene. Per germline, CDR1 KGHSH and CDR2 LQKENI. Trimming removed 5 bases at V and 7 bases at J, with 12 bases between. This CDR3 comprises 13 residues. The CDR3 here is CASSWEKLQPQHF. As DNA, the CDR3 is TGTGCCAGCTCATGGGAGAAGCTCCAGCCCCAGCATTTT.

The J gene is TRBJ1-3, the V gene TRBV7-6; a weak D match, TRBD1 (6 bases). V lost 5 bases and J 0 bases, leaving 14 bases between the germline ends. The germline V gene encodes CDR1 SGHVS and CDR2 FNYEAQ. The CDR3 length is 16 residues. CDR3 amino acids: CASSRVGGPSGNTIYF. In DNA, the CDR3 is TGTGCCAGCAGCCGAGTGGGGGGGCCCTCTGGAAACACCATATATTTT.

The chain employs TRBV5-1 and TRBJ2-1; 7 bases match TRBD2. Germline V gene data show CDR1 as SGHRS and CDR2 as YFSETQ. Germline trimming cut 2 bases from V and 7 bases from J; bases unmatched to any gene: 9. The CDR3 is made up of 15 amino acids. CDR3 coding DNA: TGCGCCAGCAGCTTTGGGACTACCCGGGGGAATGAGCAGTTCTTC. It translates to CASSFGTTRGNEQFF. Complete variable domain (other parts from reference TRBV5-1 and TRBJ2-1): KAGVTQTPRYLIKTRGQQVTLSCSPISGHRSVSWYQQTPGQGLQFLFEYFSETQRNKGNFPGRFSGRQFSNSRSEMNVSTLELGDSALYLCASSFGTTRGNEQFFGPGTRLTVL.

The chain uses TRBV6-4 and TRBJ2-5, with TRBD2 matching over 13 bases. Germline loops: CDR1 MRHNA, CDR2 SNTAGT. CDR3 length: 16 amino acids. Trimming cost V 3 bases and J 4 bases; bases outside gene matches: 5. The CDR3, as DNA: TGTGCCAGCAGTGATATACTAGCGGGGGGGCCAGAGACCCAGTACTTC. This gives the protein CASSDILAGGPETQYF.

J is TRBJ1-2 and V is TRBV7-2; possible D gene TRBD1, 5 bases. Germline lookup yields CDR1 SGHTA and CDR2 FQGNSA. V lost 1 base to trimming and J lost 1 base, with 10 bases between them. The CDR3 runs to 15 residues. CDR3 DNA: TGTGCCAGCAGCTTAGAGGGGTTGTTTAACTATGGCTACACCTTC. It codes for CASSLEGLFNYGYTF.

The chain recombines TRBV5-1 with TRBJ2-1; TRBD1 aligns across 9 bases. V shed 6 bases and J 8 bases; nucleotides not matched to a gene: 12. The CDR3 has 15 amino acids. Germline V gene data show CDR1 as SGHRS and CDR2 as YFSETQ. CDR3 DNA: TGCGCCAGCAACTCTCAACCGGGACAGGGCTATGAGCAGTTCTTC. It is translated as CASNSQPGQGYEQFF.

This clone was seen a single time. This chain connects TRBV6-1 to TRBJ2-2, with 8 bases aligning to TRBD1. The germline V gene has CDR1 MNHNS and CDR2 SASEGT. CDR3 length: 20 residues. J was trimmed by 3 bases and V by 4 bases; bases with no gene match: 19. In nucleotides, the CDR3 is TGTGCCAGCAGTGGCGAACGAGGACAGGGTAAACCCCTAGACACCGGGGAGCTGTTTTTT. Protein product: CASSGERGQGKPLDTGELFF.

J is TRBJ2-3 and V is TRBV10-1, with 8 bases that match TRBD1. CDR3 length: 14 residues. Germline assignment: CDR1 WNHNN and CDR2 SYGVQD (reference sequence). V lost 4 bases and J lost 7; bases outside the gene matches: 7. This CDR3 is CASSGDRLGYTQYF. The CDR3 DNA reads as TGCGCCAGCAGTGGGGACAGGCTGGGGTATACGCAGTATTTT.

V usage is TRBV5-1 and J usage is TRBJ2-7; no firm D call. The CDR3 extends over 13 amino acids. In germline, CDR1 is SGHRS, CDR2 YFSETQ. The V end lost 3 bases, the J end lost 3 bases, and 10 bases lay between the germline ends. The CDR3 DNA sequence: TGCGCCAGCAGCTGGGTGAGGAACTACGAGCAGTACTTC. Translating it yields CASSWVRNYEQYF.

This clone has a handful of counts. J is TRBJ1-2 and V is TRBV12-2; the table's D call TRBD1 went unverified against the DNA. TRBV12-2 is a pseudogene segment. CDR3 length: 15 residues. DNA for the CDR3: TGTGCAAGTCGCTTGGGTTCCAGGGTTGACTATGGCTACACCTTC. It codes for CASRLGSRVDYGYTF.

This chain uses TRBV11-2 with TRBJ2-3; D remains unclear. V lost 1 base and J lost 5, with 10 bases in between. CDR1 SGHAT and CDR2 FQNNGV come from the germline V gene. This CDR3 is 14 amino acids long. The CDR3 coding sequence is TGTGCCAGCAGCTTAGGAGAAGTCGTAGATACGCAGTATTTT. It is translated as CASSLGEVVDTQYF.

The chain combines TRBV7-2 with TRBJ2-1; 12 bases align to TRBD2. Per the germline V gene, CDR1 is SGHTA and CDR2 is FQGNSA. The CDR3 covers 19 residues. V gave up 4 bases and J gave up 2 bases; unmatched junction bases: 12. Here the CDR3 DNA reads TGTGCCAGCAGCTACGTAGCTAGCGGGGGGGCGGGGACCTACAATGAGCAGTTCTTC. Protein sequence: CASSYVASGGAGTYNEQFF.

V usage is TRBV15 and J usage is TRBJ1-4; unclear D gene. Germline values: CDR1 LNHNV, CDR2 YYDKDF (reference sequence). The CDR3 has 16 amino acids. Deletions cut 0 bases from V and 0 bases from J, with 8 bases between. The CDR3 bases are TGTGCCACCAGCAGAGATCCCCCTTCAACTAATGAAAAACTGTTTTTT. This gives the protein CATSRDPPSTNEKLFF.

The V gene is TRBV30, the J gene TRBJ1-5; D may be TRBD1 (6 bases). The CDR3 runs to 13 residues. CDR1 and CDR2 from the germline V gene are GTSNPN and SVGIG (reference sequence). V lost 8 bases to trimming and J lost 7 bases, with 18 bases between them. The CDR3 nucleotides are TGTGCCAGCTCCCGGGGGGCCGGGCAGCCCCAGCATTTT. Amino acids: CASSRGAGQPQHF. The variable domain in full, with the rest retrieved from reference TRBV30 and TRBJ1-5, is SQTIHQWPATLVQPVGSPLSLECTVEGTSNPNLYWYRQAAGRGLQLLFYSVGIGQISSEVPQNLSASRPQDRQFILSSKKLLLSDSGFYLCASSRGAGQPQHFGDGTRLSIL.

The genes are TRBV28 and TRBJ2-1; D might be TRBD1 (5 bases). CDR1 is MDHEN, CDR2 SYDVKM, per germline. V was clipped by 10 bases and J by 7 bases, with 17 bases between them. The CDR3 runs to 13 residues. CDR3 loop: CAIRASDRNEQFF. The CDR3 DNA reads TGTGCCATCCGGGCGAGCGACAGAAATGAGCAGTTCTTC.

The chain is built from TRBV5-1 and TRBJ1-1, with TRBD1 matching 8 bases. Germline V gene lookup returns CDR1 SGHRS and CDR2 YFSETQ. The ends lost 3 bases at V and 0 bases at J; junction bases unmatched: 10. The CDR3 has 17 residues. The CDR3: CASSWGDQGALNTEAFF. CDR3 sequence (DNA): TGCGCCAGCAGCTGGGGGGATCAGGGGGCCTTGAACACTGAAGCTTTCTTT. Complete variable domain (other parts from reference TRBV5-1 and TRBJ1-1): KAGVTQTPRYLIKTRGQQVTLSCSPISGHRSVSWYQQTPGQGLQFLFEYFSETQRNKGNFPGRFSGRQFSNSRSEMNVSTLELGDSALYLCASSWGDQGALNTEAFFGQGTRLTVV.

V gene TRBV2 combines with J gene TRBJ1-4; D is perhaps TRBD1 (6 bases). V lost 7 bases and J lost 3, with 15 bases in between. The CDR3 is made up of 15 amino acids. CDR1 and CDR2 (germline): SNHLY, FYNNEI. CDR3 DNA: TGTGCCAGCACTTTCGGGGGGGCAGCTAATGAAAAACTGTTTTTT. Its translation: CASTFGGAANEKLFF. Together with reference TRBV2 and TRBJ1-4, the CDR3 gives the full variable domain: EPEVTQTPSHQVTQMGQEVILRCVPISNHLYFYWYRQILGQKVEFLVSFYNNEISEKSEIFDDQFSVERPDGSNFTLKIRSTKLEDSAMYFCASTFGGAANEKLFFGSGTQLSVL.

The rearrangement uses TRBV9 and TRBJ1-6; a possible D gene is TRBD1 (5 bases). V was trimmed by 5 bases and J by 5 bases, leaving 8 bases between them. Germline V gene lookup returns CDR1 SGDLS and CDR2 YYNGEE. The CDR3 consists of 13 residues. In DNA, the CDR3 is TGTGCCAGCAGACGGGGGGATAATTCACCCCTCCACTTT. This codes for CASRRGDNSPLHF.